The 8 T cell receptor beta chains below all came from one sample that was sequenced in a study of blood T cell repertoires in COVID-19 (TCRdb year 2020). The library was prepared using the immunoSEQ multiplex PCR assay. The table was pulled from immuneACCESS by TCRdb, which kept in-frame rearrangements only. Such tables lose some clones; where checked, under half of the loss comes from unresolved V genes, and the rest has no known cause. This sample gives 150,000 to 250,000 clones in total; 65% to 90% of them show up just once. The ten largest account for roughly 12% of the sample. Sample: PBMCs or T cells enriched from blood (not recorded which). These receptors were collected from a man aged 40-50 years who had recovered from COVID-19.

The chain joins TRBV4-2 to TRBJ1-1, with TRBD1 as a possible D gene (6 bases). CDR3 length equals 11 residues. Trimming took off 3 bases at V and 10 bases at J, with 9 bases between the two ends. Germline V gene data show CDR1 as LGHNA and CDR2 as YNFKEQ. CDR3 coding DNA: TGTGCCAGCAGCCACGGACAGCGAGCTTTCTTT. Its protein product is CASSHGQRAFF.

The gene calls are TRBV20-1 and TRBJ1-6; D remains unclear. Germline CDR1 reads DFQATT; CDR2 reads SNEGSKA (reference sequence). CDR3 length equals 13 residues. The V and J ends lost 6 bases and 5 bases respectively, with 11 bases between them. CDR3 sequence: CSASPGDNSPLHF. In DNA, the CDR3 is TGCAGTGCAAGTCCGGGTGATAATTCACCCCTCCACTTT.

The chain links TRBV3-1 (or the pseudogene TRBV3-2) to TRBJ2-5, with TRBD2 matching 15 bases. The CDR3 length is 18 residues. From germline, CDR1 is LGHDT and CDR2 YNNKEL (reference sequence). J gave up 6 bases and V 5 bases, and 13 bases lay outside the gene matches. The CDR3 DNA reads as TGTGCCAGCAGCAACGGACTAGCGGGAGGGCGGCTCGTACAGACCCAGTACTTC. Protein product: CASSNGLAGGRLVQTQYF.

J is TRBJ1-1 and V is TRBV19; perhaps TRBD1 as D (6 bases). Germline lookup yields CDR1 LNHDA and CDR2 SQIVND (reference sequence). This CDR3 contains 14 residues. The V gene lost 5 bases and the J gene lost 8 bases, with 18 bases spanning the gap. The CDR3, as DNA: TGTGCCAGTAGTGGAATGGGGGCAGTGGGGGAAGCTTTCTTT. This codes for CASSGMGAVGEAFF.

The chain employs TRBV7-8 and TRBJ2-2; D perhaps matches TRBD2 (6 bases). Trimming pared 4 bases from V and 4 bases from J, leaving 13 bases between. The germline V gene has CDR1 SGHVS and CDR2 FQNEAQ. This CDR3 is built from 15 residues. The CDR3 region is CASSSGGLGTGELFF. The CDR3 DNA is TGTGCCAGCAGCTCCGGGGGATTGGGCACCGGGGAGCTGTTTTTT.

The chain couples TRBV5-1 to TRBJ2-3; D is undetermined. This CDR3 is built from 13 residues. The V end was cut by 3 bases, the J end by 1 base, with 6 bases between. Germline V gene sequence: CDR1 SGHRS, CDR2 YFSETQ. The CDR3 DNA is TGCGCCAGCAGCTCCGAGGGCACAGATACGCAGTATTTT. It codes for CASSSEGTDTQYF.

In DNA form, the CDR3 reads TGTGCCAGTAGTATCCAGGTGACCTCCCTCCAGGGGCAGTTCTTC. Encoded protein: CASSIQVTSLQGQFF. V usage is TRBV19 and J usage is TRBJ2-1; D is possibly TRBD1 (5 bases). Per germline, CDR1 LNHDA and CDR2 SQIVND (reference sequence). The CDR3 length is 15 residues. V lost 3 bases to trimming and J lost 12 bases, with 21 bases between them.

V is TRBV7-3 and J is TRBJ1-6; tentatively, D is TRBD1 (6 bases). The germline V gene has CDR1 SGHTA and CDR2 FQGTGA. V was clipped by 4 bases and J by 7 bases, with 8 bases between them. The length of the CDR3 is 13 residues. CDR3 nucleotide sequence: TGTGCCAGCAGCTCGGACAGCAATTCACCCCTCCACTTT. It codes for CASSSDSNSPLHF.